Below are 2 T cell receptor beta chains sequenced from a single sample in a study of cytomegalovirus exposure and HLA in healthy donors. Amplification used 60 Vbeta primers and 13 Jbeta primers. Generated by immunoSEQ multiplex PCR, the TCRdb table keeps only in-frame clones and is missing some. Of some 200,000 clones listed, less than 85% are singletons. Sequencing used PBMCs. These receptors were taken from a girl aged 2-15 years in good health and CMV-seronegative.

In this sample, this clone turned up once. CDR3 residues: CASKVSSSYEQYF. As DNA, the CDR3 is TGCGCCAGCAAAGTTAGCAGCTCCTACGAGCAGTACTTC. The V gene is TRBV5-1, the J gene TRBJ2-7; D not certain. Germline values: CDR1 SGHRS, CDR2 YFSETQ. Trimming removed 6 bases from V and 0 bases from J, with 10 bases in between. The CDR3 is 13 residues long.

The gene calls are TRBV25-1 and TRBJ2-7, with TRBD1 matching 8 bases. This CDR3 spans 12 amino acids. Trimming at V came to 9 bases and at J to 0 bases, leaving 1 base not matched to a gene. Per the germline V gene, CDR1 is MGHDK and CDR2 is SYGVNS. Here the CDR3 reads CASTGGSYEQYF. The CDR3 DNA follows: TGTGCCAGTACAGGGGGCTCCTACGAGCAGTACTTC.